The 2 T cell receptor beta chains listed next were all sequenced from one sample in a study of cytomegalovirus exposure and HLA in healthy donors. PCR primers comprised 60 Vbeta and 13 Jbeta primers. Only in-frame clones appear in the TCRdb table, and some are missing; sequencing was by immunoSEQ multiplex PCR. The sample has under 150,000 clones, 50% to 65% seen once. Sequencing was done on a sample of PBMCs. The receptors were gathered from a woman aged 40 to 49 in good health and CMV-seropositive.

The genes are TRBV29-1 and TRBJ2-7, with TRBD2 matching over 7 bases. Trimming at V came to 7 bases and at J to 0 bases, leaving 6 bases not matched to a gene. CDR1 is SQVTM and CDR2 is ANQGSEA in the germline V gene. The CDR3 covers 13 residues. The CDR3 is CSGRGGNSYEQYF. CDR3 DNA: TGCAGCGGGAGGGGAGGGAACTCCTACGAGCAGTACTTC.

CDR3 region: CASRTDRAVGGSSYNEQFF. CDR3 bases: TGTGCCAGCAGGACCGACCGAGCGGTAGGCGGTAGCTCCTACAATGAGCAGTTCTTC. J is TRBJ2-1 and V is TRBV27; D might be TRBD2 (5 bases). The ends were cut back, 6 bases at V and 0 bases at J, with 24 bases in the middle. This CDR3 spans 19 amino acids. The V gene's germline CDR1 is MNHEY and CDR2 SMNVEV (reference sequence).